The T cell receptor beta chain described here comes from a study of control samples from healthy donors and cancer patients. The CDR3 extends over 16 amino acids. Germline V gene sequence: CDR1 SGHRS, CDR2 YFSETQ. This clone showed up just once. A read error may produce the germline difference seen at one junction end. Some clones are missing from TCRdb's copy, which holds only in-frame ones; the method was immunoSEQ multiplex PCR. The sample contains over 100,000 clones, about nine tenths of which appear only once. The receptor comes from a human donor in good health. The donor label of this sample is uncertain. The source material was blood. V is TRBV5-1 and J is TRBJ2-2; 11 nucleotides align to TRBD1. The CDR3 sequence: CASRPGQGANTGELFF. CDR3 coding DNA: TGCGCCAGCAGGCCCGGACAGGGGGCGAATACCGGGGAGCTGTTTTTT.